A single sample is the source of the 28 T cell receptor beta chains below, sequenced in a study of identical twins. From the 5' RACE reads, TCRdb called clonotypes with MiXCR, one entry per CDR3 protein. The sample lists about 520,000 distinct CDR3 sequences; around 20% were seen once. These same records also appear under a second study, on T cells expressing NK-cell markers.

Input material: CD4+ T cells sorted from blood. The receptors originated from a woman aged 18-35 years in good health.

V usage is TRBV6-5 and J usage is TRBJ1-2; D gene ambiguous. There are 13 residues in the CDR3. V lost 2 bases, J lost 4 bases, and 8 bases lay in between. Germline V CDR1 and CDR2: MNHEY, SVGAGI. CDR3: CASSYGSAYGYTF. CDR3 nucleotides: TGTGCCAGCAGTTACGGGTCAGCCTATGGCTACACCTTC.

This clonotype turned up a few times. The rearrangement joins TRBV6-1 to TRBJ2-1; TRBD2 might be the D (6 bases). CDR1 MNHNS and CDR2 SASEGT come from the germline V gene. The CDR3 runs 13 residues. The ends were cut back, 6 bases at V and 7 bases at J, with 13 bases in the middle. The CDR3 DNA reads as TGTGCCAGCAGCAGCGGAGGGAAGAATGAGCAGTTCTTC. Protein sequence: CASSSGGKNEQFF.

The chain carries TRBV9 and TRBJ2-7; the match to TRBD2 covers 11 bases. The V segment lost 2 bases and the J segment 3 bases; nucleotides outside the gene matches: 4. In germline, CDR1 is SGDLS, CDR2 YYNGEE. This CDR3 contains 15 residues. The CDR3 coding sequence is TGTGCCAGCAGCGTTGGGGGGACTAGCGGCTACGAGCAGTACTTC. It specifies CASSVGGTSGYEQYF.

V usage is TRBV7-2 and J usage is TRBJ2-7, with a possible D match to TRBD2 (6 bases). Germline loops: CDR1 SGHTA, CDR2 FQGNSA. CDR3 size: 14 residues. Trimming removed 1 base from V and 1 base from J, with 8 bases in between. The CDR3 nucleotides are TGTGCCAGCAGCTTAGTACTAGCTTCCTACGAGCAGTACTTC. This codes for CASSLVLASYEQYF.

This clonotype is a singleton in its sample. The chain recombines TRBV27 with TRBJ2-7; 9 nucleotides agree with TRBD1. CDR3 size: 14 residues. CDR1 and CDR2 (germline): MNHEY, SMNVEV (reference sequence). V shed 6 bases, J shed 2 bases, and the junction held 5 bases outside the gene matches. CDR3 DNA: TGTGCCAGCAGGAGACAGGGGGAAACCTACGAGCAGTACTTC. It codes for CASRRQGETYEQYF.

This clonotype was detected only a few times. The CDR3 coding sequence is TGCAGTGCAGATTCCAGGGACGGGGCCTACGAGCAGTACTTC. Translating it yields CSADSRDGAYEQYF. The chain uses TRBV20-1 and TRBJ2-7; either TRBD1 or TRBD2 may supply D (5 bases each). Germline V gene lookup returns CDR1 DFQATT and CDR2 SNEGSKA (reference sequence). The CDR3 spans 14 residues. V was clipped by 6 bases and J by 2 bases, with 17 bases between them.

In this sample, this clonotype turned up a few times. The V call is TRBV12-3 or TRBV12-4, the J call TRBJ1-2, with 8 bases aligning to TRBD1. CDR3 length equals 14 residues. Trimming removed 4 bases from V and 3 bases from J; junction bases left unmatched: 4. The CDR3 region has the DNA TGTGCCAGCAGTTCTGACAGGGGACACTATGGCTACACCTTC. It encodes CASSSDRGHYGYTF.

The V call is TRBV6-1, the J call TRBJ2-2; D is unclear. The ends were cut back, 8 bases at V and 5 bases at J, with 12 bases in the middle. The CDR3 contains 13 residues. Germline-derived CDR1 and CDR2 are MNHNS and SASEGT. This CDR3 is CASGFRMTGELFF. The CDR3 nucleotides are TGTGCCAGCGGGTTTAGAATGACCGGGGAGCTGTTTTTT.

This clonotype was detected many times. The rearrangement uses TRBV6-5 and TRBJ1-5, with D perhaps matching TRBD1 (5 bases). Per germline, CDR1 MNHEY and CDR2 SVGAGI. V lost 2 bases to trimming and J lost 7 bases, with 12 bases between them. This CDR3 contains 14 residues. CDR3 in amino acids: CASSYLGTGQPQHF. In DNA, the CDR3 is TGTGCCAGCAGTTACCTAGGGACGGGACAGCCCCAGCATTTT.

Remarks on this clonotype: A junction boundary mismatches the germline segment, possibly from a read error. For the CDR3, the DNA is TGCACCAGCAGCCTCTCCGGGACAAGGAGCTCTGGGGCCAACGTCCTGACTTTC. Translation gives CTSSLSGTRSSGANVLTF. The V and J genes are TRBV27 and TRBJ2-6, with D possibly matching TRBD1 (6 bases). The CDR3 is made up of 18 amino acids. Germline V CDR1 and CDR2: MNHEY, SMNVEV (reference sequence).

About this clonotype itself: One junction end does not reproduce the germline sequence, and a read error may be involved. This chain connects TRBV18 to TRBJ2-7; the D call may be TRBD1 or TRBD2 (6 bases each). CDR1 KGHSH and CDR2 LQKENI come from the germline V gene. This CDR3 spans 14 amino acids. CDR3 bases: TGTGCCAGCTCAGCGGGAATAGCAGGGGACGAGAAGTACTTC. Its protein product is CASSAGIAGDEKYF.

This clonotype was found a few times. This chain connects TRBV6-5 to TRBJ2-6, with D maybe TRBD1 (5 bases). Trimming left V 2 bases short and J 2 bases short, with 10 bases between. The CDR3 runs to 16 residues. Germline CDR1 and CDR2: MNHEY and SVGAGI. The CDR3 DNA reads TGTGCCAGCAGTTACGCATCCAGGGCTGGGGCCAACGTCCTGACTTTC. Translation: CASSYASRAGANVLTF.

This clonotype was recorded many times. The chain links TRBV20-1 to TRBJ2-3, with 9 bases fitting TRBD2. The CDR3 runs 16 residues. V trimming: 2 bases; J trimming: 6 bases; junction bases outside the gene matches: 12. CDR1 is DFQATT, CDR2 SNEGSKA, per germline (reference sequence). Here the CDR3 DNA reads TGCAGTGCTAGACGCACTCGCGGGGGGGCTTCGGATACGCAGTATTTT. Translation gives CSARRTRGGASDTQYF.

This chain joins TRBV6-6 and TRBJ1-5, with no clear D. The CDR3 runs 12 residues. Germline CDR1 reads MNHNY; CDR2 reads SVGAGI (reference sequence). The V and J ends lost 4 bases and 5 bases respectively, with 6 bases between them. CDR3 nucleotides: TGTGCCAGCAGTTCTACGGATCAGCCCCAGCATTTT. Amino acid sequence: CASSSTDQPQHF.

This clonotype showed up just a few times. The rearrangement uses TRBV20-1 and TRBJ1-2; D may be TRBD1 (5 bases). CDR3 length: 13 amino acids. Trimming took off 5 bases at V and 4 bases at J, with 14 bases between the two ends. Per the germline V gene, CDR1 is DFQATT and CDR2 is SNEGSKA (reference sequence). The CDR3 nucleotides are TGCAGTGCTCCTCCTGACAGCTTCTATGGCTACACCTTC. It translates to CSAPPDSFYGYTF.

The chain combines TRBV7-2 with TRBJ1-5; 7 nucleotides agree with TRBD1. V gave up 6 bases and J gave up 5 bases; unmatched junction bases: 7. CDR3 length: 14 residues. CDR1 is SGHTA and CDR2 is FQGNSA in the germline V gene. The CDR3 loop is CASRQGNGYQPQHF. The CDR3 DNA sequence: TGTGCCAGCAGACAGGGGAATGGTTATCAGCCCCAGCATTTT.

This clonotype has only a few counts. The chain recombines TRBV18 with TRBJ2-3; tentative D call: TRBD2 (6 bases). Germline V gene sequence: CDR1 KGHSH, CDR2 LQKENI. The CDR3 contains 15 residues. Trimming left V 3 bases short and J 8 bases short, with 18 bases between. The CDR3 here is CASSPVADFTPTQYF. The CDR3 DNA reads as TGTGCCAGCTCACCTGTAGCGGACTTTACACCTACGCAGTATTTT.

This clonotype was seen repeatedly, ten times or more. The J gene is TRBJ1-5, the V gene TRBV12-3 or TRBV12-4; D ambiguous. CDR3 length equals 14 residues. The V gene lost 1 base and the J gene lost 0 bases, with 4 bases spanning the gap. The CDR3 loop is CASSLDHSNQPQHF. Here the CDR3 DNA reads TGTGCCAGCAGTTTAGATCATAGCAATCAGCCCCAGCATTTT.

This clonotype was detected a few times. V is TRBV20-1 and J is TRBJ2-3, with TRBD2 matching 9 bases. There are 14 residues in the CDR3. J gave up 3 bases and V 3 bases, and 4 bases lay outside the gene matches. In germline, CDR1 is DFQATT, CDR2 SNEGSKA (reference sequence). The CDR3 region is CSASISGGTDTQYF. The CDR3 nucleotides read TGCAGTGCTAGTATTAGCGGGGGAACAGATACGCAGTATTTT.

The chain employs TRBV24-1 and TRBJ2-4, with D possibly matching TRBD2 (6 bases). This CDR3 region has 15 residues. Between the trimmed V and J ends, which lost 5 bases and 7 bases, there was a span of 17 bases. Germline CDR1 and CDR2: KGHDR and SFDVKD. Here the CDR3 reads CATSAGDRANNIQYF. Written as DNA, the CDR3 is TGTGCCACCAGTGCGGGAGATCGGGCTAACAACATTCAGTACTTC.

This chain connects TRBV12-3 or TRBV12-4 to TRBJ1-2; 8 nucleotides agree with TRBD1. V lost 1 base, J lost 7 bases, and 5 bases stayed unmatched. CDR3 length: 14 residues. This CDR3 is CASSLEWQGAGYTF. CDR3 coding DNA: TGTGCCAGCAGTTTAGAGTGGCAGGGGGCTGGCTACACCTTC.

This clonotype has only a few counts. V gene TRBV7-2 combines with J gene TRBJ1-1; 7 bases are shared with TRBD1. CDR1 and CDR2 (germline): SGHTA, FQGNSA. V lost 6 bases, J lost 0 bases, and 4 bases stayed unmatched. This CDR3 is built from 14 residues. CDR3 nucleotide sequence: TGTGCCAGCAGTACAGGGGTCTTGAACACTGAAGCTTTCTTT. Its translation is CASSTGVLNTEAFF. The entire variable domain, with the rest obtained from reference TRBV7-2 and TRBJ1-1, is as follows: GAGVSQSPSNKVTEKGKDVELRCDPISGHTALYWYRQSLGQGLEFLIYFQGNSAPDKSGLPSDRFSAERTGGSVSTLTIQRTQQEDSAVYLCASSTGVLNTEAFFGQGTRLTVV.

This chain links TRBV12-3 or TRBV12-4 with TRBJ2-2; D ambiguous. The V gene lost 8 bases and the J gene lost 8 bases, with 21 bases spanning the gap. The CDR3 has 15 amino acids. The CDR3 bases are TGTGCCAGCTCATCCTCCCACAGCACCGTTGGGGAGCTGTTTTTT. Residues: CASSSSHSTVGELFF.

This clonotype was seen only a few times. The rearrangement uses TRBV6-1 and TRBJ1-2; 7 bases are a match to TRBD1. CDR1 is MNHNS and CDR2 is SASEGT in the germline V gene. There are 13 residues in the CDR3. The junction had 8 bases not matched to a gene; V was cut back by 6 bases and J by 7 bases. The CDR3 sequence: CASRMTGLGGYTF. The CDR3 nucleotides are TGTGCCAGCAGGATGACAGGGTTGGGTGGCTACACCTTC.

This clonotype has more than one count but fewer than ten. The V and J genes are TRBV5-4 and TRBJ2-1, with TRBD1 matching over 9 bases. Germline CDR1 is SGHNT and CDR2 is YYREEE (reference sequence). V was clipped by 3 bases and J by 8 bases; unmatched bases: 6. CDR3 length: 14 amino acids. The CDR3 nucleotides are TGTGCCAGCAGCTCAAAGACAGGGGGGGATGAGCAGTTCTTC. It yields the protein CASSSKTGGDEQFF.

This clonotype was detected a few times. The V call is TRBV27, the J call TRBJ1-6, with D possibly matching TRBD1 (5 bases). The CDR3 is made up of 15 amino acids. With 2 bases removed from V and 10 bases from J, the gap between germline ends came to 15 bases. CDR1 MNHEY and CDR2 SMNVEV come from the germline V gene (reference sequence). The CDR3 DNA is TGTGCCAGCAGTTTAGAAGGGGTCGGAGGATCACCCCTCCACTTT. This codes for CASSLEGVGGSPLHF.

This clonotype appeared many times. This sequence joins TRBV5-1 and TRBJ2-7, with D perhaps TRBD1 or TRBD2 (5 bases each). The CDR3 is made up of 14 amino acids. Germline V gives CDR1 SGHRS, CDR2 YFSETQ. The V gene lost 4 bases and the J gene lost 0 bases, with 11 bases spanning the gap. CDR3: CASSPGPTSYEQYF. The CDR3 coding sequence is TGCGCCAGCAGCCCGGGACCGACCTCCTACGAGCAGTACTTC.

This clonotype was seen many times. This chain joins TRBV20-1 and TRBJ1-6; 7 nucleotides line up with TRBD1. The trim removed 3 bases at V and 7 bases at J, leaving 12 bases unmatched. The CDR3 runs 16 residues. Germline V gene data show CDR1 as DFQATT and CDR2 as SNEGSKA (reference sequence). CDR3 in DNA: TGCAGTGCTAGGGAGTTTAAGTTACAGGGGAATTCACCCCTCCACTTT. It codes for CSAREFKLQGNSPLHF.